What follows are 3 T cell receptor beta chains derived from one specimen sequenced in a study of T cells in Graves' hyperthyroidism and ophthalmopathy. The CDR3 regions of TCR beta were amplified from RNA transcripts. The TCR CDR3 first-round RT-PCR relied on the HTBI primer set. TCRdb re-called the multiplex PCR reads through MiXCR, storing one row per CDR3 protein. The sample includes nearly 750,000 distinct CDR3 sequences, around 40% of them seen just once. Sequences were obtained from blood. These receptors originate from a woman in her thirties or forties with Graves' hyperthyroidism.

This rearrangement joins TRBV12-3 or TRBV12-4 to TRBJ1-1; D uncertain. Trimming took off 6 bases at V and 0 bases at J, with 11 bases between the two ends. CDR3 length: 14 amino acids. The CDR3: CASRRIAVNTEAFF. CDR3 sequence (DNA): TGTGCCAGCAGGCGGATCGCTGTGAACACTGAAGCTTTCTTT.

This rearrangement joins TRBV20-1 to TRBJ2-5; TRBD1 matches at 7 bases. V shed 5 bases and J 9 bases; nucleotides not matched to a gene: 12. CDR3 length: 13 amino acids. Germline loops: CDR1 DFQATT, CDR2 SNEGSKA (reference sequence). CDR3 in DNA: TGCAGTGCTGGACGACAGGTGGGACAGCCCCAGTACTTC. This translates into CSAGRQVGQPQYF.

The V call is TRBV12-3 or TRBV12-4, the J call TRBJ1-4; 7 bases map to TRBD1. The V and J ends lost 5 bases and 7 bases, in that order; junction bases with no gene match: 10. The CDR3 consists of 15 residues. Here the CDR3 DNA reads TGTGCCAGCAGTGCTCGACAGGGATGGGGTGAAAAACTGTTTTTT. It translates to CASSARQGWGEKLFF.